This record covers a single T cell receptor beta chain. Trimming left V 0 bases short and J 7 bases short, with 13 bases between. The CDR3 runs 15 residues. Germline V gene lookup returns CDR1 SGHDT and CDR2 YYEEEE. Clones were sequenced by immunoSEQ multiplex PCR, and TCRdb holds only the in-frame ones, with some missing. Here the sample spans more than 300,000 clones, about 82% being singletons. The data are from a study of Ad26.COV2.S vaccination and SARS-CoV-2 variants. Treatment indicated: about 20 received Ad26.COV2.S at low or high dose, single or two shots; 5 received placebo; per-sample allocation not given. Specimens were obtained on day 63 following the first vaccine or placebo injection. Vaccination employed an Ad26 vector expressing the Wuhan-strain SARS-CoV-2 spike.

The rearrangement uses TRBV5-6 and TRBJ2-2; perhaps TRBD1 as D (5 bases). The sample was peripheral blood, taken in a trial of Ad26.COV2.S vaccine versus placebo. This TCR derives from a person between 18 and 65 years old who received the Ad26.COV2.S COVID-19 vaccine or a placebo. The CDR3, as DNA: TGTGCCAGCAGCTTGGGATCAGGGCTTGGCGGGGAGCTGTTTTTT. Translating gives CASSLGSGLGGELFF.